The 26 T cell receptor beta chains presented below share a single source sample, sequenced in a study of follicular helper T cells after annual influenza vaccination. TCRdb's table, derived via immunoSEQ multiplex PCR, lists solely in-frame clones and lacks some. The sample has about 27,000 clones, roughly 80% seen once. The time point denotes: 2014-2015 season, pre-vaccination. This sample comprised CXCR5+ CD38- circulating T follicular helper cells from blood, obtained on the day of influenza vaccination. Subset noted: circulating Tfh, non-naive CD4+CXCR5+PD-1+ (ICOS+CD38+ or ICOS-CD38-). These receptors all stem from an adult who received the influenza vaccine.

The chain links TRBV9 to TRBJ1-6, with D possibly being TRBD1 (5 bases). The germline gives CDR1 SGDLS, CDR2 YYNGEE. V was pared by 0 bases and J by 9 bases, with 10 bases between. This CDR3 region has 14 residues. The CDR3 coding sequence is TGTGCCAGCAGCGTAGCAGGGAGGCCTTCACCCCTCCACTTT. Residues: CASSVAGRPSPLHF.

The V gene is TRBV6-1, the J gene TRBJ2-2, with D possibly being TRBD1 (6 bases). This CDR3 has 13 amino acids. V dropped 8 bases and J dropped 9 bases, with 16 bases sitting between them. Germline CDR1 and CDR2: MNHNS and SASEGT. The CDR3 coding sequence is TGTGCCAGCCGGACAGAAGGTTTCCGGGAGCTGTTTTTT. This codes for CASRTEGFRELFF.

In DNA form, the CDR3 reads TGTGCCAGCAGTTTCCCCGGACAGGGCAATCAGCCCCAGCATTTT. Translating it yields CASSFPGQGNQPQHF. The chain recombines TRBV28 with TRBJ1-5; TRBD1 agrees at 7 bases. CDR3 length equals 15 residues. Germline V lookup: CDR1 MDHEN, CDR2 SYDVKM. The V segment lost 3 bases and the J segment 2 bases; nucleotides outside the gene matches: 4.

The J gene is TRBJ1-6, the V gene TRBV6-1, with 9 nucleotides matching TRBD1. Germline V gene sequence: CDR1 MNHNS, CDR2 SASEGT. J was trimmed by 7 bases and V by 4 bases; bases with no gene match: 8. The CDR3 spans 16 residues. The CDR3 loop is CASSATAGTGNSPLHF. CDR3 DNA: TGTGCCAGCAGTGCCACGGCCGGGACAGGGAATTCACCCCTCCACTTT.

The chain recombines TRBV18 with TRBJ1-5, with TRBD1 matching 7 bases. Germline V gene data show CDR1 as KGHSH and CDR2 as LQKENI. The trim removed 3 bases at V and 5 bases at J, leaving 4 bases unmatched. The CDR3 is 14 amino acids. CDR3 loop: CASSPGRGDQPQHF. DNA for the CDR3: TGTGCCAGCTCACCGGGCAGGGGGGATCAGCCCCAGCATTTT.

The CDR3 nucleotides read TGTGCCAGCAGCTTGGTAACAGATACGCAGTATTTT. This gives the protein CASSLVTDTQYF. V gene TRBV5-6 combines with J gene TRBJ2-3; unclear D gene. V dropped 0 bases and J dropped 3 bases, with 2 bases sitting between them. The CDR3 loop spans 12 amino acids. Germline lookup yields CDR1 SGHDT and CDR2 YYEEEE. Supplemented by reference TRBV5-6 and TRBJ2-3, the full variable domain reads DAGVTQSPTHLIKTRGQQVTLRCSPKSGHDTVSWYQQALGQGPQFIFQYYEEEERQRGNFPDRFSGHQFPNYSSELNVNALLLGDSALYLCASSLVTDTQYFGPGTRLTVL.

The chain is built from TRBV30 and TRBJ2-7; D perhaps matches TRBD1 (6 bases). Germline V gene sequence: CDR1 GTSNPN, CDR2 SVGIG (reference sequence). The CDR3 has 12 residues. V lost 4 bases, J lost 5 bases, and 12 bases lay in between. CDR3 nucleotides: TGTGCCTGGAACCTACAGGGAAACGAGCAGTACTTC. Amino acid sequence: CAWNLQGNEQYF.

The V call is TRBV27, the J call TRBJ1-1; 7 bases line up with TRBD1. Germline values: CDR1 MNHEY, CDR2 SMNVEV (reference sequence). The J segment lost 3 bases and the V segment lost 10 bases, leaving 14 bases of the junction unmatched. CDR3 length: 15 residues. The CDR3 coding sequence is TGTGCCACTAGAGGAGGAACTCAGGGGGACACTGAAGCTTTCTTT. Amino acids: CATRGGTQGDTEAFF.

This sequence joins TRBV27 and TRBJ2-1, with 9 nucleotides matching TRBD2. The CDR3 spans 17 residues. The germline V gene encodes CDR1 MNHEY and CDR2 SMNVEV (reference sequence). After removal of 4 bases from V and 6 bases from J, the junction contained 13 bases not matched to a gene. CDR3 in DNA: TGTGCCAGCAGTTCAGTCACCGGGACTAGCTATGGCAATGAGCAGTTCTTC. Translation gives CASSSVTGTSYGNEQFF.

CDR3 in DNA: TGCGCCAGCAGCTTGCTGAACAGGGGCTCTGGAAACACCATATATTTT. The encoded protein is CASSLLNRGSGNTIYF. The J gene is TRBJ1-3, the V gene TRBV5-1; 7 bases are a match to TRBD1. The germline V gene has CDR1 SGHRS and CDR2 YFSETQ. The CDR3 consists of 16 residues. The V segment lost 1 base and the J segment 0 bases; nucleotides outside the gene matches: 4.

This chain joins TRBV9 and TRBJ2-1; the D gene is possibly TRBD2 (6 bases). The CDR3 sequence is 15 residues long. CDR1 SGDLS and CDR2 YYNGEE come from the germline V gene. V lost 4 bases to trimming and J lost 1 base, with 12 bases between them. CDR3 protein: CASSPREKSYNEQFF. The CDR3 DNA is TGTGCCAGCAGCCCCCGGGAGAAATCCTACAATGAGCAGTTCTTC.

The rearrangement links TRBV19 to TRBJ1-6, with D unclear. Germline CDR1 LNHDA, CDR2 SQIVND (reference sequence). Trimming pared 3 bases from V and 7 bases from J, leaving 13 bases between. This CDR3 comprises 15 residues. Here the CDR3 reads CASSMVFSRNSPLHF. In DNA, the CDR3 is TGTGCCAGTAGTATGGTGTTCAGCAGGAATTCACCCCTCCACTTT.

The V gene is TRBV6-1, the J gene TRBJ2-1; TRBD2 is a possible D gene (5 bases). This CDR3 spans 13 amino acids. The V end was cut by 0 bases, the J end by 9 bases, with 9 bases between. CDR1 is MNHNS, CDR2 SASEGT, per germline. The CDR3 region is CASSEAQRGEQFF. The CDR3 coding sequence is TGTGCCAGCAGTGAAGCGCAACGGGGTGAGCAGTTCTTC.

J is TRBJ2-7 and V is TRBV23-1; D is possibly TRBD1 (6 bases). TRBV23-1 carries the ORF label, with uncertain function. V was trimmed by 4 bases and J by 5 bases, leaving 24 bases between them. The CDR3 extends over 17 amino acids. CDR3 protein: CASSPKTGNRNVDEQYF. The CDR3 region has the DNA TGCGCCAGCAGTCCAAAGACAGGTAACCGGAACGTGGACGAGCAGTACTTC.

The rearrangement joins TRBV7-2 to TRBJ2-1, with TRBD2 matching over 10 bases. The V gene end was trimmed by 5 bases and the J gene end by 9 bases; junction bases not matched to a gene: 7. This CDR3 comprises 14 residues. Germline values: CDR1 SGHTA, CDR2 FQGNSA. The DNA of the CDR3 is TGTGCCAGCAGCCAAACTAGCGGGAATTTTGAGCAGTTCTTC. It specifies CASSQTSGNFEQFF. Looking up the rest from reference TRBV7-2 and TRBJ2-1 gives the full variable domain: GAGVSQSPSNKVTEKGKDVELRCDPISGHTALYWYRQSLGQGLEFLIYFQGNSAPDKSGLPSDRFSAERTGGSVSTLTIQRTQQEDSAVYLCASSQTSGNFEQFFGPGTRLTVL.

The chain is built from TRBV2 and TRBJ2-2, with D perhaps matching TRBD1 (5 bases). Germline CDR1 SNHLY, CDR2 FYNNEI. The CDR3 loop spans 15 amino acids. V lost 4 bases and J 2 bases, leaving 11 bases between the germline ends. Here the CDR3 DNA reads TGTGCCAGCAGTGCCCAGGGCCCCAACACCGGGGAGCTGTTTTTT. Its protein product is CASSAQGPNTGELFF.

The V and J genes are TRBV19 and TRBJ2-5; 7 bases are shared with TRBD1. Per the germline V gene, CDR1 is LNHDA and CDR2 is SQIVND (reference sequence). This CDR3 contains 17 residues. With 5 bases clipped from V and 2 bases from J, the junction kept 14 bases outside the gene matches. The CDR3 sequence is CASSGKTGNTFQETQYF. In DNA form, the CDR3 reads TGTGCCAGTAGTGGAAAGACAGGGAACACGTTTCAAGAGACCCAGTACTTC.

This clone was seen more than once but under ten times. Because the CDR3 is missing its conserved closing phenylalanine or tryptophan, this is likely a read error. The limits of the CDR3 on the DNA are not certain, so only TCRdb's listed CDR3 is given. The rearrangement joins TRBV10-2 to TRBJ1-1. Germline lookup yields CDR1 WSHSY and CDR2 SAAADI. The CDR3 sequence runs 8 residues, both termini included. CDR3 amino acids: CASSESGA.

The chain carries TRBV29-1 and TRBJ1-2, with TRBD1 as a possible D gene (6 bases). CDR3 length: 13 amino acids. Germline loops: CDR1 SQVTM, CDR2 ANQGSEA. With 7 bases removed from V and 0 bases from J, the gap between germline ends came to 12 bases. The CDR3: CSAGGLANYGYTF. CDR3 in DNA: TGCAGCGCCGGGGGGCTGGCTAACTATGGCTACACCTTC.

The V gene is TRBV19, the J gene TRBJ2-1; 8 nucleotides line up with TRBD1. Germline loops: CDR1 LNHDA, CDR2 SQIVND (reference sequence). V lost 4 bases to trimming and J lost 6 bases; unmatched junction nucleotides: 11. CDR3 length: 16 residues. The CDR3 loop is CASSRKTGAASNEQFF. The CDR3 coding sequence is TGTGCCAGTAGTAGGAAGACAGGGGCGGCTTCCAATGAGCAGTTCTTC.

This chain uses TRBV4-2 with TRBJ2-3; tentative D call: TRBD2 (5 bases). There are 13 residues in the CDR3. Trimming left V 1 base short and J 8 bases short, with 10 bases between. Germline V lookup: CDR1 LGHNA, CDR2 YNFKEQ. CDR3 protein: CASSQAYGVTQYF. DNA for the CDR3: TGTGCCAGCAGCCAAGCGTACGGGGTTACGCAGTATTTT.

The chain recombines TRBV5-1 with TRBJ2-7; 8 nucleotides match TRBD2. Germline CDR1 and CDR2: SGHRS and YFSETQ. This CDR3 is 13 amino acids long. V gave up 4 bases and J gave up 4 bases; unmatched junction bases: 4. CDR3 protein: CASSQGTRYEQYF. In nucleotides, the CDR3 is TGCGCCAGCAGCCAGGGGACTAGATACGAGCAGTACTTC.

The chain is built from TRBV7-3 and TRBJ1-1; 7 bases line up with TRBD1. Germline CDR1 reads SGHTA; CDR2 reads FQGTGA. The CDR3 extends over 14 amino acids. Germline trimming cut 6 bases from V and 1 base from J; bases unmatched to any gene: 5. CDR3 in DNA: TGTGCCAGCAGAAGGACAGGCCAGAACACTGAAGCTTTCTTT. This codes for CASRRTGQNTEAFF. Using reference TRBV7-3 and TRBJ1-1 for the parts outside the CDR3, the full variable domain is GAGVSQTPSNKVTEKGKYVELRCDPISGHTALYWYRQSLGQGPEFLIYFQGTGAADDSGLPNDRFFAVRPEGSVSTLKIQRTERGDSAVYLCASRRTGQNTEAFFGQGTRLTVV.

The genes are TRBV30 and TRBJ1-1; 12 bases line up with TRBD1. V shed 1 base and J 7 bases; nucleotides not matched to a gene: 4. CDR3 length equals 14 residues. Germline CDR1 and CDR2: GTSNPN and SVGIG (reference sequence). The CDR3 here is CAWSGDRGRIEAFF. The CDR3 DNA reads as TGTGCCTGGAGTGGGGACAGGGGGCGGATTGAAGCTTTCTTT.

This clone was seen more than once but under ten times. Other DNA sequences of this sample code for an identical CDR3. The rearrangement joins TRBV5-1 to TRBJ2-5; 8 nucleotides match TRBD2. The CDR3 is made up of 14 amino acids. Germline CDR1 and CDR2: SGHRS and YFSETQ. V lost 0 bases to trimming and J lost 5 bases; unmatched junction nucleotides: 3. CDR3 DNA sequence: TGCGCCAGCAGCTTGGCTGGCGGGAGGGAGACCCAGTACTTC. It yields the protein CASSLAGGRETQYF.

The chain combines TRBV7-2 with TRBJ2-1; TRBD2 might be the D (7 bases). Germline V gene data show CDR1 as SGHTA and CDR2 as FQGNSA. V lost 1 base to trimming and J lost 5 bases, with 12 bases between them. CDR3 length: 15 amino acids. The DNA for the CDR3 is TGTGCCAGCAGCTTAGTGGCGGGGGACAACAATGAGCAGTTCTTC. Protein product: CASSLVAGDNNEQFF.